This T cell receptor (beta chain) came from a study of cytomegalovirus exposure and HLA in healthy donors. Study-wide results and limits: Subsequent analysis of the approximately 130 validation repertoires found a tendency for first-cohort TCR clusters to co-occur.

The CDR3 has 14 residues. Trimming took off 2 bases at V and 5 bases at J, with 12 bases between the two ends. Germline CDR1 MNHNY, CDR2 SVGAGI (reference sequence). The protocol was immunoSEQ multiplex PCR, while the TCRdb copy is restricted to in-frame clones and leaves out a portion. In the table there are about 130,000 clones, about 91% of which are singletons. Comment on this clone: The antigen is not known.

The V and J genes are TRBV6-6 and TRBJ2-5; the D gene is possibly TRBD1 (6 bases). Sequenced input: PBMCs. This clonotype was sampled from a woman aged 18-29 years in good health and CMV-seropositive. The chain's CDR3 is CASSYMVGAETQYF. The CDR3 nucleotides read TGTGCCAGCAGTTACATGGTGGGGGCCGAGACCCAGTACTTC.